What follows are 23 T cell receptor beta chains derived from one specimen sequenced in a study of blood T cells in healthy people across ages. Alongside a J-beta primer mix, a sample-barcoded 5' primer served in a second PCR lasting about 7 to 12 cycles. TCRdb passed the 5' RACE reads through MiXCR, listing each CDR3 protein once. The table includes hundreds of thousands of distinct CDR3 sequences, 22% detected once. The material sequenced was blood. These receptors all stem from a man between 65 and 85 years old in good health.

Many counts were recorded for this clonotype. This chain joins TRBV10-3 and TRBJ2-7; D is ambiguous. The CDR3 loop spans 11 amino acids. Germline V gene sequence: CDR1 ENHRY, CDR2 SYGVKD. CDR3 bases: TGTGCGACCACCTCGGGTTACGAGCAGTACTTC. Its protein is CATTSGYEQYF.

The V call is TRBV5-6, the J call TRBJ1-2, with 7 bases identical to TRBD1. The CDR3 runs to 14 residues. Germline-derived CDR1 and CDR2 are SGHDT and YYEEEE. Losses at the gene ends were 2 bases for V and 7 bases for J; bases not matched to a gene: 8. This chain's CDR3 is CASSFRDRVRGYTF. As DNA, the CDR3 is TGTGCCAGCAGCTTCCGGGACAGAGTTCGTGGCTACACCTTC.

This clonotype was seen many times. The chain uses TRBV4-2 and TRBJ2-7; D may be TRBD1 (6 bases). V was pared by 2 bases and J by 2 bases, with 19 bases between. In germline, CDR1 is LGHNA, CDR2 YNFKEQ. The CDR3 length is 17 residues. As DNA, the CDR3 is TGTGCCAGCAGCCAACGTACCTGGACAGTCACACCCTACGAGCAGTACTTC. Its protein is CASSQRTWTVTPYEQYF.

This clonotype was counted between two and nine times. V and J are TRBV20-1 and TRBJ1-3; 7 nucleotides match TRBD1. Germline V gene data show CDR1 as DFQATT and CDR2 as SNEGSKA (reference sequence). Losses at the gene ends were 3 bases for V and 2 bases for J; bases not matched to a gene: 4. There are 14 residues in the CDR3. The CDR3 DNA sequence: TGCAGTGCTAGTAATCAGGGGGCTGGAAACACCATATATTTT. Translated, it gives CSASNQGAGNTIYF.

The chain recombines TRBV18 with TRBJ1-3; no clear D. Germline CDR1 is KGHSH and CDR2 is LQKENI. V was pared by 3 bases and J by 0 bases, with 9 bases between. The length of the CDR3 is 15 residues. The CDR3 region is CASSPNGYSGNTIYF. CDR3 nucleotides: TGTGCCAGCTCACCTAACGGATACTCTGGAAACACCATATATTTT.

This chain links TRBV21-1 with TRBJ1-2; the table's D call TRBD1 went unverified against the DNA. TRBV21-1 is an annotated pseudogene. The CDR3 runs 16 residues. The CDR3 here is CASSHSPRDGNYGYTF. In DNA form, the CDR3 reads TGTGCCAGCAGTCACTCACCCCGGGACGGTAACTATGGCTACACCTTC.

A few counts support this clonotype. The CDR3 DNA sequence: TGCAGTGCCCCTGTCGCAGGGAACACTGAAGCTTTCTTT. It translates to CSAPVAGNTEAFF. The chain links TRBV20-1 to TRBJ1-1, with D unclear. V shed 6 bases and J shed 1 base, with 12 bases lying between them. The CDR3 runs 13 residues. Germline loops: CDR1 DFQATT, CDR2 SNEGSKA (reference sequence).

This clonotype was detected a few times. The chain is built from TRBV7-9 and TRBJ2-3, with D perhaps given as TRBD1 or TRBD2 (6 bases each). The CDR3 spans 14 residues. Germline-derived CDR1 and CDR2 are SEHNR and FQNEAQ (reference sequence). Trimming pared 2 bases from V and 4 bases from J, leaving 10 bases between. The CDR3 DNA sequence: TGTGCCAGCAGCTTACCGGGGGCATCAGATACGCAGTATTTT. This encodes CASSLPGASDTQYF.

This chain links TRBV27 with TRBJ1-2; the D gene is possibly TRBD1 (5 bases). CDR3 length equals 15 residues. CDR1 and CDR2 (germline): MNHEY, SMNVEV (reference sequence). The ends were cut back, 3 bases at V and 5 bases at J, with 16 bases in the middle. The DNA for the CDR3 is TGTGCCAGCAGTTTGTTGAGGGGCCCTACTTATGGCTACACCTTC. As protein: CASSLLRGPTYGYTF.

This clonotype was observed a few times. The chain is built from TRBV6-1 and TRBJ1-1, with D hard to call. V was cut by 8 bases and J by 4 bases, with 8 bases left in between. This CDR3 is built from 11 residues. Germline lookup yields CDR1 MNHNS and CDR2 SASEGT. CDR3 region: CASFQATEAFF. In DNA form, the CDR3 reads TGTGCCAGCTTCCAGGCCACTGAAGCTTTCTTT.

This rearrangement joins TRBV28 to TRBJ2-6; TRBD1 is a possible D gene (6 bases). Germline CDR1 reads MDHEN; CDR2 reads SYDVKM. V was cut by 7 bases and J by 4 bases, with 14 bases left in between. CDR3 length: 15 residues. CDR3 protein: CASTEGQLGANVLTF. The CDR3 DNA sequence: TGTGCCAGCACCGAAGGACAGCTAGGGGCCAACGTCCTGACTTTC.

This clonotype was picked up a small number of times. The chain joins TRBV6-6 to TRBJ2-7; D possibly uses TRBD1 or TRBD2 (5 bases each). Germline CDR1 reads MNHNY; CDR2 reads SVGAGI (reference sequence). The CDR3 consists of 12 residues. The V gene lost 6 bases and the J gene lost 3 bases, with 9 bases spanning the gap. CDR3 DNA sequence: TGTGCCAGCAGCAGGGACGACTACGAGCAGTACTTC. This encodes CASSRDDYEQYF.

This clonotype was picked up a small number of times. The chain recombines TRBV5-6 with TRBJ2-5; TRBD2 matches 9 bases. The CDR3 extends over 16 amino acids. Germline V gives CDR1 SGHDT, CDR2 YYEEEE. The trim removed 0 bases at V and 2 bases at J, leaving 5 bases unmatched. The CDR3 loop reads CASSLAMLAGQETQYF. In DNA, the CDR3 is TGTGCCAGCAGCTTGGCCATGCTAGCGGGACAAGAGACCCAGTACTTC.

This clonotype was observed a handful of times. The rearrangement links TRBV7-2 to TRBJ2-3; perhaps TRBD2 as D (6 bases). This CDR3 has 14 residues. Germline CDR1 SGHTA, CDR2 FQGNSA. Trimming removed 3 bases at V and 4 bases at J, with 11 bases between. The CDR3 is CASSLRDFSDTQYF. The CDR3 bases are TGTGCCAGCAGCTTGCGGGACTTTTCAGATACGCAGTATTTT. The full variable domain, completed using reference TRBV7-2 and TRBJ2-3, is GAGVSQSPSNKVTEKGKDVELRCDPISGHTALYWYRQSLGQGLEFLIYFQGNSAPDKSGLPSDRFSAERTGGSVSTLTIQRTQQEDSAVYLCASSLRDFSDTQYFGPGTRLTVL.

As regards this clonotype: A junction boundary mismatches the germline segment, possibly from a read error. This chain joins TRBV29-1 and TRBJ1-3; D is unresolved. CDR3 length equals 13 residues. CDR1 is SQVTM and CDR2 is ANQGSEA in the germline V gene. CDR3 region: CSVELDAGNTIHF. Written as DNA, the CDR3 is TGCAGCGTTGAACTGGACGCCGGTAACACCATACATTTT.

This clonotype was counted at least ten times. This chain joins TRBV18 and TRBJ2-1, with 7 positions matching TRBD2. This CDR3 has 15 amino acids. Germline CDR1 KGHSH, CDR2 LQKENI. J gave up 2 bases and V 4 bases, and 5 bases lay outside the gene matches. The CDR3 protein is CASSLRGGTYNEQFF. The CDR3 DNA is TGTGCCAGCTCACTTCGCGGGGGAACCTACAATGAGCAGTTCTTC.

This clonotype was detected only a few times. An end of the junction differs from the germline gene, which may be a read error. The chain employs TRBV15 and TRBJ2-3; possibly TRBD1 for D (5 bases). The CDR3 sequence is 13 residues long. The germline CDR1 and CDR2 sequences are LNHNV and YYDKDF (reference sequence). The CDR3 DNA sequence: TGTGCCACCAGCAGAGGAACGACAGATGCGCAGTATTTT. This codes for CATSRGTTDAQYF.

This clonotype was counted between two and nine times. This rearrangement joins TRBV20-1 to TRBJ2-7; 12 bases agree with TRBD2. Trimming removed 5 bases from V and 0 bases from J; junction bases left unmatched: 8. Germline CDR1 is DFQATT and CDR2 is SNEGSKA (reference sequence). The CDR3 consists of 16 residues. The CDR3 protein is CSASQTSGGLSYEQYF. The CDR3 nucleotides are TGCAGTGCTTCCCAGACTAGCGGGGGTCTCTCCTACGAGCAGTACTTC.

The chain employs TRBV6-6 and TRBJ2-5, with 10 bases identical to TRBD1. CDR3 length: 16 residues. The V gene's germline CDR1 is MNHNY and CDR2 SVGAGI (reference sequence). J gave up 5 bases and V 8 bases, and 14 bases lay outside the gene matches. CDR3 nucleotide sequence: TGTGCCAGCGGAAGCCCGAAGACAGGGGGCCGGGAGACCCAGTACTTC. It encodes CASGSPKTGGRETQYF.

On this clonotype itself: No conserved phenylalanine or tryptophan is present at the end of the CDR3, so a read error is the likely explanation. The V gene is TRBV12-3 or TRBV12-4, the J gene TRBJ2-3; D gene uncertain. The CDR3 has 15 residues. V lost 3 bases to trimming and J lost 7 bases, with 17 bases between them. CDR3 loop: CASSLSPEAAHTQYS. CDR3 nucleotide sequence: TGTGCCAGCAGTTTGAGCCCCGAGGCAGCTCATACGCAGTATTCT.

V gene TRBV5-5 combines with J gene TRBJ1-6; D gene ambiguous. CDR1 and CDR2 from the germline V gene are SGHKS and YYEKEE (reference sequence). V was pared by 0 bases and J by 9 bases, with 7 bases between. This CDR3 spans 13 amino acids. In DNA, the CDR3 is TGTGCCAGCAGCTTGGGCAGTTCTTCACCCCTCCACTTT. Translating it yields CASSLGSSSPLHF.

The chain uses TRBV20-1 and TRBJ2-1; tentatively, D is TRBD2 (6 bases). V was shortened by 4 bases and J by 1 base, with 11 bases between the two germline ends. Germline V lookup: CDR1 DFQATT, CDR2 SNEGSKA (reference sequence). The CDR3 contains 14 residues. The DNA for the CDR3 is TGCAGTGCTAAGGCGGGAATGTCCTACAATGAGCAGTTCTTC. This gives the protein CSAKAGMSYNEQFF.

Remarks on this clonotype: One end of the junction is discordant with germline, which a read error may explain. CDR3 loop: CASSFFGLAGVNGTDTQYF. The CDR3 DNA is TGTGCCAGCAGTTTTTTTGGTTTAGCGGGAGTGAATGGGACAGATACACAGTATTTT. J is TRBJ2-3 and V is TRBV12-3 or TRBV12-4, with 9 bases that match TRBD2. The CDR3 loop spans 19 amino acids.